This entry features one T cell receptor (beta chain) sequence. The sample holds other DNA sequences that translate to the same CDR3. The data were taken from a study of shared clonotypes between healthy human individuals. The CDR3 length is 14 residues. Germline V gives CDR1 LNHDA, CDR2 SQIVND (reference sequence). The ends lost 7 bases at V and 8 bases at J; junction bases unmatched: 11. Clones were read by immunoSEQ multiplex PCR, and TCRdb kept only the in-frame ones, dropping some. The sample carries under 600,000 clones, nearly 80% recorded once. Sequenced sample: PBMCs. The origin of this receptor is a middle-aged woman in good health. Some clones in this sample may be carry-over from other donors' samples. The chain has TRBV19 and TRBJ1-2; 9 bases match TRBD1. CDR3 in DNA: TGTGCCAGTATCCCAGCCGGGACAGGGAACGGCTACACCTTC. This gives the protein CASIPAGTGNGYTF.